This paragraph covers one T cell receptor (beta chain) sequence. In TCRdb, the 5' RACE reads were re-called with MiXCR into one record per CDR3 protein. The repertoire includes nearly 550,000 distinct CDR3 sequences, 15% to 20% of them detected once, and roughly an eighth sits in the top ten. CDR1 is WSHSY and CDR2 is SAAADI in the germline V gene. There are 13 residues in the CDR3. Trimming removed 5 bases from V and 5 bases from J; junction bases left unmatched: 3. The sample comes from a study of T cells after yellow fever vaccination. This sequence was found in a man between 25 and 39 years old who received the YFV17D yellow fever vaccine. The input for sequencing was PBMCs, taken 15 days after the yellow fever booster vaccination. The chain combines TRBV10-2 with TRBJ1-5, with TRBD1 matching 7 bases. CDR3 coding DNA: TGCGCCAGCAGTCGACAGGGCCATCAGCCCCAGCATTTT. This codes for CASSRQGHQPQHF.